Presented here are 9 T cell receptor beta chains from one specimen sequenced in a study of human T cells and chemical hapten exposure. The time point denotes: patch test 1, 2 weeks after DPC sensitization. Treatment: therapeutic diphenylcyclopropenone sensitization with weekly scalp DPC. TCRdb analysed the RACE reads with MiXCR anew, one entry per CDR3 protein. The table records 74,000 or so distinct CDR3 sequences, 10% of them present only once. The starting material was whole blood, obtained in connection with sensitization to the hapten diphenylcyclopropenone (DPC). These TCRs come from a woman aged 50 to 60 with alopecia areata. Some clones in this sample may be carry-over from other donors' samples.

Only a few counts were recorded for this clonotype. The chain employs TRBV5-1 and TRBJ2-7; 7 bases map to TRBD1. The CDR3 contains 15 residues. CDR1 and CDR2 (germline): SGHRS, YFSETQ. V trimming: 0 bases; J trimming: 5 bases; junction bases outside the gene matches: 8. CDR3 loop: CASSLAGTAEHEQYF. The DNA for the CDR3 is TGCGCCAGCAGCTTGGCGGGGACAGCTGAGCACGAGCAGTACTTC.

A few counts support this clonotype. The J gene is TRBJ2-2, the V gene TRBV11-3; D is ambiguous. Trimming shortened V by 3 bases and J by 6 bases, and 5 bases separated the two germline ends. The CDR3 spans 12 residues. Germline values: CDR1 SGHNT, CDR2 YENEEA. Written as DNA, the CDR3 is TGTGCCAGCAGCTTCGACGCCGGGGAGCTGTTTTTT. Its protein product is CASSFDAGELFF.

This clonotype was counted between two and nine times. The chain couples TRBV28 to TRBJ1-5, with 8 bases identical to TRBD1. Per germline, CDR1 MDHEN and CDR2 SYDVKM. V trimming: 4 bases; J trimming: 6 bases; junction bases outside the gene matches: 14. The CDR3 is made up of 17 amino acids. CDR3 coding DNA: TGTGCCAGCAGTTCCCCCGCGGCAGGGGGCGCGAGTCAGCCCCAGCATTTT. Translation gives CASSSPAAGGASQPQHF.

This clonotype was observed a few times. This CDR3 is CATSDRTDLDAYGYTF. The CDR3 DNA sequence: TGTGCCACCAGTGACCGGACAGACCTTGACGCCTATGGCTACACCTTC. The chain has TRBV24-1 and TRBJ1-2, with a tentative D call TRBD1 (6 bases). This CDR3 is 16 amino acids long. The germline CDR1 and CDR2 sequences are KGHDR and SFDVKD. V lost 4 bases and J 4 bases, leaving 18 bases between the germline ends.

CDR3 coding DNA: TGTGCCAGCTCACCACGATCAGGAGAGAACACTGAAGCTTTCTTT. Protein product: CASSPRSGENTEAFF. The chain has TRBV18 and TRBJ1-1, with D uncertain. Germline CDR1 reads KGHSH; CDR2 reads LQKENI. CDR3 length: 15 amino acids. Between the trimmed V and J ends, which lost 1 base and 1 base, there was a span of 10 bases.

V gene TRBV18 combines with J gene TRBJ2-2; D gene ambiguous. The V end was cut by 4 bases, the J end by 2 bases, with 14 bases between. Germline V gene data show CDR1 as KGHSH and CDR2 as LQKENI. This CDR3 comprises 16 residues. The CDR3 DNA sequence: TGTGCCAGCTCACTGCGCCTGGGCGCCAACACCGGGGAGCTGTTTTTT. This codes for CASSLRLGANTGELFF. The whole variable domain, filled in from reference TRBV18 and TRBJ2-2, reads NAGVMQNPRHLVRRRGQEARLRCSPMKGHSHVYWYRQLPEEGLKFMVYLQKENIIDESGMPKERFSAEFPKEGPSILRIQQVVRGDSAAYFCASSLRLGANTGELFFGEGSRLTVL.

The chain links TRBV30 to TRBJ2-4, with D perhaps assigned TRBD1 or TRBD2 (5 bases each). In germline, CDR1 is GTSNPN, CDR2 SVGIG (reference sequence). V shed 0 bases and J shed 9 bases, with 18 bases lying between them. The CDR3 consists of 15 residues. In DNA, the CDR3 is TGTGCCTGGAGTGTAAGTTCTAGCTGGGGGAGCATTCAGTACTTC. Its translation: CAWSVSSSWGSIQYF.

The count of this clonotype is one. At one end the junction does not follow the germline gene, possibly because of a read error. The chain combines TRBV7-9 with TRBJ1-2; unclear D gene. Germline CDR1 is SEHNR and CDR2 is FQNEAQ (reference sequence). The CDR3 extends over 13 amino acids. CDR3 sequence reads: CVSTPRENYGYTF. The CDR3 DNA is TGTGTCAGCACCCCGAGGGAAAACTATGGCTACACCTTC. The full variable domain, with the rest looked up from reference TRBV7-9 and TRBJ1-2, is DTGVSQNPRHKITKRGQNVTFRCDPISEHNRLYWYRQTLGQGPEFLTYFQNEAQLEKSRLLSDRFSAERPKGSFSTLEIQRTEQGDSAMYLCVSTPRENYGYTFGSGTRLTVV.

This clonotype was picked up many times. The CDR3 DNA follows: TGTGCCTGGAGTGTACAAAGAGCGGGAGCATCCGATACGCAGTATTTT. It is translated as CAWSVQRAGASDTQYF. The chain recombines TRBV30 with TRBJ2-3, with TRBD2 matching 8 bases. CDR1 is GTSNPN and CDR2 is SVGIG in the germline V gene (reference sequence). This CDR3 comprises 16 residues. J was trimmed by 6 bases and V by 0 bases; bases with no gene match: 11.